This entry is about one T cell receptor beta chain. Profiling relied on immunoSEQ multiplex PCR, and the TCRdb table lists in-frame clones only, not all of them. Among about 60,000 clones listed, 65% to 80% were seen once. The sample is drawn from a study of T cell responses to AZD1222 COVID-19 vaccine. The CDR3 is 14 residues long. CDR1 and CDR2 (germline): LNHDA, SQIVND (reference sequence). Germline trimming cut 7 bases from V and 5 bases from J; bases unmatched to any gene: 8. The sequence was collected from an adult who received the AZD1222 COVID-19 vaccine. The chain uses TRBV19 and TRBJ1-1; 9 bases agree with TRBD1. The sample consisted of peripheral blood, taken 28 days after the second AZD1222 dose. CDR3 sequence: CASIGGQGRTEAFF. Written as DNA, the CDR3 is TGTGCCAGTATCGGAGGACAGGGGAGGACTGAAGCTTTCTTT.